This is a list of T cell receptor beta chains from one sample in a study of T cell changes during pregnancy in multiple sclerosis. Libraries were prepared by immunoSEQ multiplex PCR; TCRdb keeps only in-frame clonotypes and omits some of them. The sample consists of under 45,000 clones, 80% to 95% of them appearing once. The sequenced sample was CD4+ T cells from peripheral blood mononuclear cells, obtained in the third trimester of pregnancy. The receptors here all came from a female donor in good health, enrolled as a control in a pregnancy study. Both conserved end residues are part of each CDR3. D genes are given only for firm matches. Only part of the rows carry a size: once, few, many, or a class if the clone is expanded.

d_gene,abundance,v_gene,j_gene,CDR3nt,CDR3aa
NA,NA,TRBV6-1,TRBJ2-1,TGTGCCAGCAGTGTTGCCCCGGGATCCTACAATGAGCAGTTCTTC,CASSVAPGSYNEQFF
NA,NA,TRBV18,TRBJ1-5,TGTGCCAGCTCACCCCGGCAGGGCCATCAGCCCCAGCATTTT,CASSPRQGHQPQHF
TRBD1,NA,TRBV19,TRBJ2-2,TGTGCCAGCAGGGGAAACAGGGGGCAGCAAGGCGGGGAGCTGTTTTTT,CASRGNRGQQGGELFF
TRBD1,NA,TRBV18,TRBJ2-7,TGTGCCAGCTCCCAGACAGGGGGCTCCTACGAGCAGTACTTC,CASSQTGGSYEQYF
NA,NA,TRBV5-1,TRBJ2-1,TGCGCCAGCAGCTTTGCCTATACTCCCCCCTACAATGAGCAGTTCTTC,CASSFAYTPPYNEQFF
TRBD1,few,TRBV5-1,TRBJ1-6,TGCGCCAGCAGCTTGGGACAGGGGAATTCACCCCTCCACTTT,CASSLGQGNSPLHF
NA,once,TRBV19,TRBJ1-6,TGTGCCAGTAGTACAGGGTTCTATAATTCACCCCTCCACTTT,CASSTGFYNSPLHF
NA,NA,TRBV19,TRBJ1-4,TGTGCCAGTGCAGGGGACCATAATGAAAAACTGTTTTTT,CASAGDHNEKLFF
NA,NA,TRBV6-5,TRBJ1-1,TGTGCCAGCCATTCGGGAGGAGGGAAGAACACTGAAGCTTTCTTT,CASHSGGGKNTEAFF
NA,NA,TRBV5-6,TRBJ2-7,TGTGCCAGCAGCTGGCGGGGGCTCTCCTACGAGCAGTACTTC,CASSWRGLSYEQYF
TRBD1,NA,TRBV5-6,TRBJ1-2,TGTGCCAGCAGCTTAACAGGGGAACCTGGCTACACCTTC,CASSLTGEPGYTF
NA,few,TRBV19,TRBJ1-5,TGTGCCAGTAGCCCAGTCTCGGGACACCTCAATCAGCCCCAGCATTTT,CASSPVSGHLNQPQHF
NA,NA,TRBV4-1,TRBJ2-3,TGCGCCAGCAGCCCCATAGGAGGGGGGGCTACCACAGATACGCAGTATTTT,CASSPIGGGATTDTQYF
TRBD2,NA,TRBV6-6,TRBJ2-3,TGTGCCAGCAGTTCCGGGACTAGCTACCATACGCAGTATTTT,CASSSGTSYHTQYF
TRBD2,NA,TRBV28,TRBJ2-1,TGTGCCAGCAGCCTAGCGGGGGCCGGCGTTTTCTTC,CASSLAGAGVFF
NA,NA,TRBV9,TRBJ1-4,TGTGCCAGCGCGGCATTCCTTAGGGGTGAAAAACTGTTTTTT,CASAAFLRGEKLFF
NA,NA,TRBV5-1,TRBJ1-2,TGCGCCAGCAGCTTGCCGGGAATGGACTATGGCTACACCTTC,CASSLPGMDYGYTF
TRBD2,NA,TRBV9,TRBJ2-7,TGTGCCAGCAGCCCTCGACTAGCGGGGGGTCTATCCTACGAGCAGTACTTC,CASSPRLAGGLSYEQYF
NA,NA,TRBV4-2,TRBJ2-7,TGTGCCAGCAGCAACCTAGAAAGGTATGGAAACGAGCAGTACTTC,CASSNLERYGNEQYF
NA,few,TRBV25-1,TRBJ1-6,TGTGCCAGCAGTAGTCCGTTGGGAGATTCACCCCTCCACTTT,CASSSPLGDSPLHF
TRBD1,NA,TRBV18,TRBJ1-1,TGTGCCAGCTCACCACAGCGACAGGGGAACACTGAAGCTTTCTTT,CASSPQRQGNTEAFF
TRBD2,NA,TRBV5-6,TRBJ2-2,TGTGCCAGCAGCTTAAGGCTAGCGGGGGCGAACACCGGGGAGCTGTTTTTT,CASSLRLAGANTGELFF
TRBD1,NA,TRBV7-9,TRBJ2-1,TGTGCCAGCAGCCCTGGGACAGAACAGCAGTTCTTC,CASSPGTEQQFF
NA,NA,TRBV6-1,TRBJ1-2,TGTGCCAGCAGTGAAGCTATTGGTCGAGGTAGGACAGCCCCTGGCTACACCTTC,CASSEAIGRGRTAPGYTF
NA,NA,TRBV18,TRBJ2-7,TGTGCCAGCTCACCACCGTCAGCCTACGAGCAGTACTTC,CASSPPSAYEQYF
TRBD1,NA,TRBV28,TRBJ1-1,TGTGCCAGCAGTTTTCCAGGGGGTGCGCCTGAAGCTTTCTTT,CASSFPGGAPEAFF
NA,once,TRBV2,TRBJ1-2,TGTGCCAGCAATTGGGACATGGCTCAGGGCTACACCTTC,CASNWDMAQGYTF
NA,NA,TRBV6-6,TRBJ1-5,TGTGCCAGCAGGGAACAGGGAGTTCAGCCCCAGCATTTT,CASREQGVQPQHF
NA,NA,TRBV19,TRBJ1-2,TGTGCCAGTAGTATAGCAATCCAACAGGGATCTAGTGGCTACACCTTC,CASSIAIQQGSSGYTF
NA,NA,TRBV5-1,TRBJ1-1,TGCGCCAGCAGCTTGGGGCAGGTAGACACTGAAGCTTTCTTT,CASSLGQVDTEAFF
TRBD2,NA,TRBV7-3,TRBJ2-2,TGTGCCAGCAGCTTAACCGGCCTAGCGGGGGGGCCGAACACCGGGGAGCTGTTTTTT,CASSLTGLAGGPNTGELFF
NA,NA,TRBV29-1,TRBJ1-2,TGCAGCGTTCCGACCGGGGTGATGGGTCTGGGCTACACCTTC,CSVPTGVMGLGYTF
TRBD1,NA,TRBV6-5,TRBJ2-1,TGTGCCAGCAGCGCGATAAATAAAAAACAGGGGGAGCAGTTCTTC,CASSAINKKQGEQFF
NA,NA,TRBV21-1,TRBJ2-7,TGTGCCAGCAGCAAAGCAAAGACGGGGACAGTCTTCTACGAGCAGTACTTC,CASSKAKTGTVFYEQYF
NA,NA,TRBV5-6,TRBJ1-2,TGTGCCAGCAGCTTGGACAGGGCTGGTGGCTACACCTTC,CASSLDRAGGYTF
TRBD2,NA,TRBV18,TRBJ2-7,TGTGCCAGCTCACCCCCAGCGGGGGGGCTTTACGAGCAGTACTTC,CASSPPAGGLYEQYF
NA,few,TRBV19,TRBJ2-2,TGTGCCAGTACAGACAACGCGAACACCGGGGAGCTGTTTTTT,CASTDNANTGELFF
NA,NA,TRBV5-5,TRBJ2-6,TGTGCCAGCAGCTTGGCCTCGACAGGTTCTGGGGCCAACGTCCTGACTTTC,CASSLASTGSGANVLTF
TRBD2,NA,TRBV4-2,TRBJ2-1,TGTGCCAGCTCAACGACTAGCGGGAGCTACAATGAGCAGTTCTTC,CASSTTSGSYNEQFF
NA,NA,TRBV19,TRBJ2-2,TGTGCCAGTAGTTTCTCCGGGACTGTCACCGGGGAGCTGTTTTTT,CASSFSGTVTGELFF
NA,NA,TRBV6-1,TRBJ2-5,TGTGCCAGCAGTGGGAATCCGGGACTGAGGGAGACCCAGTACTTC,CASSGNPGLRETQYF
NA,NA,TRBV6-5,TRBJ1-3,TGTGCCAGCAGTTATAACAGGGAGGGAAACACCATATATTTT,CASSYNREGNTIYF
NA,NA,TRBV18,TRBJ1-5,TGTGCCAGCTCCAAGGGAGGGAGCAATCAGCCCCAGCATTTT,CASSKGGSNQPQHF
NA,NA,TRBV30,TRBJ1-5,TGTGCCTGGAGTGTAGGGCCAGGGTTAAGACCCCAGCATTTT,CAWSVGPGLRPQHF
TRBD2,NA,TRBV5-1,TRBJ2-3,TGCGCCAGCAGCTTGGAAGCTAGCGGGTACCGAGTGACAGATACGCAGTATTTT,CASSLEASGYRVTDTQYF
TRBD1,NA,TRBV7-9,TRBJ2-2,TGTGCCAGCAGCCCCGGGACAGCGAACACCGGGGAGCTGTTTTTT,CASSPGTANTGELFF
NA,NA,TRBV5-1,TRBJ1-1,TGCGCCAGCAGCTTGGGGACACGTAGTTTCGACACTGAAGCTTTCTTT,CASSLGTRSFDTEAFF
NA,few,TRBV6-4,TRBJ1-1,TGTGCCAGCAGTGACTGGGGCACAATGAACACTGAAGCTTTCTTT,CASSDWGTMNTEAFF
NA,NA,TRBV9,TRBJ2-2,TGTGCCAGCAGCCCCCCCGGGAACACCGGGGAGCTGTTTTTT,CASSPPGNTGELFF
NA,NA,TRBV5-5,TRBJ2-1,TGTGCCAGCAGCACCTCCCTCGGTTTAGAGCAGTTCTTC,CASSTSLGLEQFF
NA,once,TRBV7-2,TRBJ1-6,TGTGCCAGCAGCCGGCGGGGGGAGACCCTCCACTTT,CASSRRGETLHF
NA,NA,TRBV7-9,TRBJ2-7,TGTGCCAGCAGCTTAGTTGATTCGGTCGAGCAGTACTTC,CASSLVDSVEQYF